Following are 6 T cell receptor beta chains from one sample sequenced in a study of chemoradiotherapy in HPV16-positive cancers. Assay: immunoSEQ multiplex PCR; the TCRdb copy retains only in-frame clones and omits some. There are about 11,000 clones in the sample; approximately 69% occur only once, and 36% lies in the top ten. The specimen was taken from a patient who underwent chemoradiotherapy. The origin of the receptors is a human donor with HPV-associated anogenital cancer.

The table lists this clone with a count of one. The CDR3 nucleotides read TGTGCCAGCAGTGGCCCGACGGACACAACCTACGAGCAGTACGTC. It codes for CASSGPTDTTYEQYV. The rearrangement joins TRBV6-6 to TRBJ2-7, with D maybe TRBD1 (5 bases). Germline V CDR1 and CDR2: MNHNY, SVGAGI (reference sequence). The CDR3 has 15 amino acids. With 5 bases removed from V and 2 bases from J, the gap between germline ends came to 16 bases.

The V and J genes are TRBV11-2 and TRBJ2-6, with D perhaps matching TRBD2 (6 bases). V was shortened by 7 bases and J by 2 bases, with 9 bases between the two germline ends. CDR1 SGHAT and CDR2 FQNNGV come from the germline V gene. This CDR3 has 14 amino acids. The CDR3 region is CASTPGAGANVLTF. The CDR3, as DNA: TGTGCCAGCACCCCGGGGGCTGGGGCCAACGTCCTGACTTTC.

CDR3 coding DNA: TGCGCCAGCAGCCACCTCGTTCCCGGGACAGGGGGCAAATCCTATGGCTACACCTTC. Encoded protein: CASSHLVPGTGGKSYGYTF. The gene calls are TRBV4-3 and TRBJ1-2, with TRBD1 identical over 12 bases. V lost 3 bases to trimming and J lost 4 bases; unmatched junction nucleotides: 15. This CDR3 is built from 19 residues. From germline, CDR1 is LGHNA and CDR2 YSLEER.

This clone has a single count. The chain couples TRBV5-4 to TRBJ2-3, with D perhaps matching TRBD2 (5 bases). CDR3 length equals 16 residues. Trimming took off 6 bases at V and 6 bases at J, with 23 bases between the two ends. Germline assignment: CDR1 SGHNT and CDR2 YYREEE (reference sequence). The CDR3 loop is CASTTASERFTDTQYF. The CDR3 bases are TGTGCCAGCACCACCGCGTCTGAGCGGTTCACCGATACGCAGTATTTT.

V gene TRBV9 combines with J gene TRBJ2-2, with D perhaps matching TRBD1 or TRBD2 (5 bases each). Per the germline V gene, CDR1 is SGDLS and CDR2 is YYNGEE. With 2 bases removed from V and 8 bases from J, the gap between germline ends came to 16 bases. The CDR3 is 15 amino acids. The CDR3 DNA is TGTGCCAGCAGCGTCACCGGGGACGACCGTGGGGAGCTGTTTTTT. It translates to CASSVTGDDRGELFF.

CDR3 protein: CASSLGRAGGLETQYF. For the CDR3, the DNA is TGTGCCAGCAGCTTGGGTCGAGCGGGAGGACTTGAGACCCAGTACTTC. The chain links TRBV5-4 to TRBJ2-5, with TRBD2 matching 9 bases. The CDR3 has 16 amino acids. Germline V gene data show CDR1 as SGHNT and CDR2 as YYREEE (reference sequence). J lost 5 bases, V lost 0 bases, and 8 bases had no gene match.